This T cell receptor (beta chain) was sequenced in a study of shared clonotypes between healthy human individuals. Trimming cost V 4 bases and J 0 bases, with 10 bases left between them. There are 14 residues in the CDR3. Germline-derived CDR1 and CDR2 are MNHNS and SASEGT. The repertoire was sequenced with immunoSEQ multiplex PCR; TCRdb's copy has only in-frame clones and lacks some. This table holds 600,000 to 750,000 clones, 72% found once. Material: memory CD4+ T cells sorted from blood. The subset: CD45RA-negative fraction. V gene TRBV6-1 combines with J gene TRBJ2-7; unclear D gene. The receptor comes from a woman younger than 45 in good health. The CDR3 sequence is CASSGLWGSYEQYF. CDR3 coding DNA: TGTGCCAGCAGTGGTCTATGGGGCTCCTACGAGCAGTACTTC.